The 2 T cell receptor beta chains listed next were all sequenced from one sample in a study of blood T cell repertoires in COVID-19. The protocol was immunoSEQ multiplex PCR, while the TCRdb copy is restricted to in-frame clones and leaves out a portion. This table holds approximately 72,000 clones, 85% found once. Sequencing was performed on peripheral blood. Every receptor here comes from a man in his fifties with acute or convalescent COVID-19.

This rearrangement joins TRBV5-1 to TRBJ2-5, with D perhaps matching TRBD1 (6 bases). The CDR3 extends over 16 amino acids. V gave up 6 bases and J gave up 1 base, with 19 bases separating them. The germline V gene has CDR1 SGHRS and CDR2 YFSETQ. CDR3 in amino acids: CASTDLHTGSQETQYF. The CDR3 nucleotides read TGCGCCAGCACTGACTTGCACACAGGGTCCCAAGAGACCCAGTACTTC.

V and J are TRBV18 and TRBJ1-1, with a tentative D call TRBD1 (6 bases). The germline gives CDR1 KGHSH, CDR2 LQKENI. V shed 5 bases and J shed 2 bases, with 12 bases lying between them. The CDR3 consists of 14 residues. CDR3 loop: CASSTKQGNTEAFF. The CDR3 DNA is TGTGCCAGCTCAACCAAACAGGGTAACACTGAAGCTTTCTTT. The full variable domain, in which reference TRBV18 and TRBJ1-1 provide the parts outside the CDR3, is NAGVMQNPRHLVRRRGQEARLRCSPMKGHSHVYWYRQLPEEGLKFMVYLQKENIIDESGMPKERFSAEFPKEGPSILRIQQVVRGDSAAYFCASSTKQGNTEAFFGQGTRLTVV.